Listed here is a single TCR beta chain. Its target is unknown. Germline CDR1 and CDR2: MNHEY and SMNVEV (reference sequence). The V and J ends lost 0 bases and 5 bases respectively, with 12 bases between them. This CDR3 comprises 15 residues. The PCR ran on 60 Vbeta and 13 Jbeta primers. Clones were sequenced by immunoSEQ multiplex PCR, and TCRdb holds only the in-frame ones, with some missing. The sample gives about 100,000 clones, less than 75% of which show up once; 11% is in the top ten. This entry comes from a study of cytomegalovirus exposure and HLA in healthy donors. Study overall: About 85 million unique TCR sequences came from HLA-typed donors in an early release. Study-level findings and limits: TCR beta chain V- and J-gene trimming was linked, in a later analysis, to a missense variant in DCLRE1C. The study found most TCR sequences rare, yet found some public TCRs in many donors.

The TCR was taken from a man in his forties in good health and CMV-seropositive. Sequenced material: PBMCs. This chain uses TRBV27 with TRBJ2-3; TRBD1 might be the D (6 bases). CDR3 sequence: CASSLSRGSGDTQYF. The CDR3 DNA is TGTGCCAGCAGTTTATCGAGGGGGAGCGGAGATACGCAGTATTTT.